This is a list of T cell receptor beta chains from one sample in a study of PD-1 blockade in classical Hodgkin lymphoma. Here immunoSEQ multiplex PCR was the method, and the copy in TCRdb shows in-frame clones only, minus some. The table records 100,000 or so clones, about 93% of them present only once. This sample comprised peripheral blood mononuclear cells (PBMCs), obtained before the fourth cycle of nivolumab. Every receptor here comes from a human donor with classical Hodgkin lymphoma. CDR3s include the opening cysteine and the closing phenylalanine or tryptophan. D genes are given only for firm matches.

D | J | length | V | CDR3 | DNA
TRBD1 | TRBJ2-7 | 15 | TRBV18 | CASSPGTGPFYEQYF | TGTGCCAGCTCTCCCGGGACAGGGCCATTCTACGAGCAGTACTTC
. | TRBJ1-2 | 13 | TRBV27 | CASRHNREDGYTF | TGTGCCAGCAGGCACAACAGGGAAGATGGCTACACCTTC
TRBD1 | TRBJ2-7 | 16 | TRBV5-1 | CASSSDWDRSSYEQYF | TGCGCCAGCAGCTCCGATTGGGACAGAAGCTCCTACGAGCAGTACTTC
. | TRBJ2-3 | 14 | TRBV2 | CASSDFGQTDTQYF | TGTGCCAGCAGTGATTTCGGACAGACAGATACGCAGTATTTT
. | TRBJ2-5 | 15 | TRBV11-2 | CASSFGPGDQETQYF | TGTGCCAGCAGCTTTGGTCCAGGCGACCAAGAGACCCAGTACTTC
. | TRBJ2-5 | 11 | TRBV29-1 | CSAQNQETQYF | TGCAGCGCCCAGAACCAAGAGACCCAGTACTTC
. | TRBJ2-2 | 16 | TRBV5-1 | CASRQGPVSNTGELFF | TGCGCCAGCAGGCAGGGGCCCGTATCGAACACCGGGGAGCTGTTTTTT
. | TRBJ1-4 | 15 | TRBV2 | CASSETAATNEKLFF | TGTGCCAGCAGTGAAACAGCGGCAACTAATGAAAAACTGTTTTTT
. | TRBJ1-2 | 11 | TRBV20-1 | CSARVAGGYTF | TGCAGTGCTAGAGTAGCGGGTGGCTACACCTTC
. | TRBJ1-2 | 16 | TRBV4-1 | CASSQDSISTNYGYTF | TGCGCCAGCAGCCAAGATTCAATCTCCACTAACTATGGCTACACCTTC
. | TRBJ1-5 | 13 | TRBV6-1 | CASSDTLNQPQHF | TGTGCCAGCAGTGATACTTTGAATCAGCCCCAGCATTTT
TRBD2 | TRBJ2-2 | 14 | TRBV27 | CASSWTSDVGELFF | TGTGCCAGCAGTTGGACTAGCGATGTCGGGGAGCTGTTTTTT
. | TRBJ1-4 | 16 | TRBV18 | CASSLGTDATNEKLFF | TGTGCCAGCTCACTAGGGACGGACGCAACTAATGAAAAACTGTTTTTT
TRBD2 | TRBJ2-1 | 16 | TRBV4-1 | CASSQEGLAGRNEQFF | TGCGCCAGCAGCCAAGAAGGGCTAGCGGGACGAAATGAGCAGTTCTTC